A selection of T cell receptor beta chains follows, all from one sample in a study of blood T cell repertoires in COVID-19. Libraries were prepared by immunoSEQ multiplex PCR; TCRdb keeps only in-frame clonotypes and omits some of them. Of more than 150,000 clones in the sample, about 85% were seen once. Sequencing was carried out using PBMCs or T cells enriched from blood (not recorded which). These receptors were collected from a woman in her twenties or thirties who had recovered from COVID-19. Each CDR3 is given with its conserved first and last residue. A D gene is named only where the DNA matches it firmly. Clone size is stated in some rows and not others, as once, few, many or a class when expanded.

clone size,D gene,V gene,J gene,CDR3 protein,CDR3 DNA
-,-,TRBV7-8,TRBJ1-1,CASSLAQQFKAFF,TGTGCCAGCAGCTTAGCGCAACAGTTTAAAGCTTTCTTT
-,TRBD2,TRBV6-2/TRBV6-3,TRBJ2-2,CASSSGTSGNTGELFF,TGTGCCAGCAGTTCCGGGACTAGCGGTAACACCGGGGAGCTGTTTTTT
-,TRBD1,TRBV4-3,TRBJ2-7,CASSQDIIGQGVNEQYF,TGCGCCAGCAGCCAAGATATAATTGGACAGGGAGTCAACGAGCAGTACTTC
-,-,TRBV6-1,TRBJ1-2,CASSEVNREGYTF,TGTGCCAGCAGTGAAGTGAACAGGGAAGGCTACACCTTC
-,-,TRBV18,TRBJ1-2,CASSPLAVWGGYTF,TGTGCCAGCTCACCACTGGCGGTTTGGGGCGGCTACACCTTC
-,-,TRBV9,TRBJ1-1,CASSVRALDTEAFF,TGTGCCAGCAGCGTAAGAGCTTTGGACACTGAAGCTTTCTTT
-,TRBD1,TRBV27,TRBJ1-2,CASSRGQGYGYTF,TGTGCCAGCAGTCGGGGACAGGGCTATGGCTACACCTTC
-,-,TRBV2,TRBJ1-5,CASSNTGNNQPQHF,TGTGCCAGCAGCAACACAGGGAACAATCAGCCCCAGCATTTT
once,TRBD1,TRBV27,TRBJ1-5,CASSTQGYGNNQPQHF,TGTGCCAGCAGTACACAGGGGTATGGGAACAATCAGCCCCAGCATTTT
-,TRBD1,TRBV4-3,TRBJ1-3,CASSPGQTGNTIYF,TGCGCCAGCAGCCCGGGACAGACTGGAAACACCATATATTTT
-,-,TRBV28,TRBJ1-3,CASSPGAAGNTIYF,TGTGCCAGCAGTCCAGGGGCGGCTGGAAACACCATATATTTT
-,-,TRBV18,TRBJ1-1,CASSHETANTEAFF,TGTGCCAGCTCCCATGAGACAGCGAACACTGAAGCTTTCTTT
-,TRBD1,TRBV19,TRBJ1-5,CASSPRDRGLDQPQHF,TGTGCCAGTAGTCCTCGGGACAGGGGGCTTGATCAGCCCCAGCATTTT
-,-,TRBV5-6,TRBJ2-3,CASSFGTPSFAQYF,TGTGCCAGCAGCTTCGGGACTCCGTCTTTCGCGCAGTATTTT
-,-,TRBV19,TRBJ1-5,CASTIGGFGQPQHF,TGTGCCAGTACCATCGGGGGGTTCGGGCAGCCCCAGCATTTT
-,-,TRBV6-5,TRBJ2-3,CASSEGGRGTDTQYF,TGTGCCAGCAGCGAGGGGGGGCGAGGCACAGATACGCAGTATTTT
-,TRBD1,TRBV18,TRBJ2-1,CASSEDRASYNEQFF,TGTGCCAGCTCAGAGGACAGGGCATCCTACAATGAGCAGTTCTTC
-,-,TRBV7-6,TRBJ1-1,CASSLVREGRAFF,TGTGCCAGCAGCTTAGTCAGGGAGGGGAGAGCTTTCTTT
-,TRBD1,TRBV10-3,TRBJ1-2,CAISGDSVANYGYTF,TGTGCCATCAGCGGGGACAGTGTTGCTAACTATGGCTACACCTTC
-,-,TRBV30,TRBJ2-5,CAWSYQGTHQETQYF,TGTGCCTGGAGCTACCAGGGTACTCACCAAGAGACCCAGTACTTC
-,-,TRBV19,TRBJ1-3,CASSTPGESNTIYF,TGTGCCAGTAGTACCCCAGGGGAGTCAAACACCATATATTTT
-,-,TRBV25-1,TRBJ1-4,CASSVGRLPNEKLFF,TGTGCCAGCAGCGTGGGGAGGCTTCCGAATGAAAAACTGTTTTTT
-,TRBD1,TRBV30,TRBJ1-1,CAWSRRTGEAFF,TGTGCCTGGAGTAGACGGACAGGGGAAGCTTTCTTT
-,TRBD1,TRBV9,TRBJ1-4,CASSATGAANEKLFF,TGTGCCAGCAGCGCGACAGGGGCGGCTAATGAAAAACTGTTTTTT
-,-,TRBV6-5,TRBJ1-1,CASSYSTGRTEAFF,TGTGCCAGCAGTTACTCCACAGGGAGAACTGAAGCTTTCTTT
-,TRBD1,TRBV7-9,TRBJ2-2,CASSLGQGATGELFF,TGTGCCAGCAGCTTAGGACAGGGGGCCACCGGGGAGCTGTTTTTT
-,-,TRBV11-2,TRBJ1-1,CASSLGERGVFLNTEAFF,TGTGCCAGCAGCTTAGGGGAACGGGGAGTCTTCTTGAACACTGAAGCTTTCTTT
-,TRBD1,TRBV27,TRBJ1-1,CASSLSRWGQNEAFF,TGTGCCAGCAGTTTATCTAGATGGGGACAGAATGAAGCTTTCTTT
-,TRBD1,TRBV6-2/TRBV6-3,TRBJ2-1,CASSRGTGDNEQFF,TGTGCCAGCAGTCGTGGGACAGGAGACAATGAGCAGTTCTTC
-,TRBD1,TRBV9,TRBJ1-2,CASSPQTGTGGPYGYTF,TGTGCCAGCAGCCCCCAAACCGGGACAGGGGGCCCCTATGGCTACACCTTC
-,-,TRBV2,TRBJ1-4,CASSPRGGLNEKLFF,TGTGCCAGCAGCCCTAGGGGGGGGCTTAATGAAAAACTGTTTTTT
-,-,TRBV27,TRBJ2-5,CASSIREGETQYF,TGTGCCAGCAGCATCAGGGAAGGGGAGACCCAGTACTTC
-,TRBD1,TRBV9,TRBJ2-5,CASSVATTGEKETQYF,TGTGCCAGCAGCGTAGCTACGACAGGGGAAAAAGAGACCCAGTACTTC
-,-,TRBV19,TRBJ1-5,CASSISDGNQPQHF,TGTGCCAGTAGTATTTCTGACGGGAATCAGCCCCAGCATTTT
-,TRBD1,TRBV2,TRBJ1-3,CASRDRGGSGNTIYF,TGTGCCAGCAGGGACAGGGGAGGCTCTGGAAACACCATATATTTT
-,-,TRBV11-2,TRBJ2-3,CASSLEGSRTDTQYF,TGTGCCAGCAGCTTAGAGGGCAGCCGCACAGATACGCAGTATTTT
once,-,TRBV19,TRBJ1-2,CASSMGRGGSYGYTF,TGTGCCAGTAGTATGGGCAGGGGCGGAAGCTATGGCTACACCTTC
-,-,TRBV5-1,TRBJ1-2,CASSFETNYGYTF,TGCGCCAGCAGCTTTGAGACTAACTATGGCTACACCTTC
-,TRBD1,TRBV27,TRBJ2-1,CASRNDRVYNEQFF,TGTGCCAGCAGGAACGACAGGGTCTACAATGAGCAGTTCTTC
-,-,TRBV7-2,TRBJ2-1,CASRGEWGYYNEQFF,TGTGCCAGCCGCGGGGAGTGGGGGTACTACAATGAGCAGTTCTTC
few,TRBD1,TRBV18,TRBJ2-2,CASSSRQGNTGELFF,TGTGCCAGCTCATCCCGACAGGGTAACACCGGGGAGCTGTTTTTT
-,-,TRBV3-1/TRBV3-2,TRBJ1-3,CASSQASSSGNTIYF,TGTGCCAGCAGCCAAGCCTCGAGCTCTGGAAACACCATATATTTT
-,-,TRBV9,TRBJ1-4,CASSLRDGATSTNEKLFF,TGTGCCAGCAGCCTCAGGGATGGGGCAACCTCAACTAATGAAAAACTGTTTTTT
-,-,TRBV5-1,TRBJ1-2,CASSGLTSNYGYTF,TGCGCCAGCAGCGGTTTGACATCAAACTATGGCTACACCTTC
-,TRBD1,TRBV30,TRBJ1-5,CAWGISRTGENQPQHF,TGTGCCTGGGGAATCTCACGGACAGGGGAGAATCAGCCCCAGCATTTT
-,-,TRBV6-2/TRBV6-3,TRBJ1-5,CASSYSMSNQPQHF,TGTGCCAGCAGTTACTCTATGAGCAATCAGCCCCAGCATTTT
-,-,TRBV29-1,TRBJ2-5,CSVEGGTRQKETQYF,TGCAGCGTTGAAGGCGGGACCCGACAGAAAGAGACCCAGTACTTC
-,-,TRBV30,TRBJ1-2,CAWSLGYGYTF,TGTGCCTGGAGTCTCGGGTATGGCTACACCTTC
once,TRBD1,TRBV7-8,TRBJ1-2,CASSPGTVNYGYTF,TGTGCCAGCAGCCCAGGGACAGTCAACTATGGCTACACCTTC
-,-,TRBV3-1/TRBV3-2,TRBJ1-6,CASSQDGGSSYSPLHF,TGTGCCAGCAGCCAGGATGGGGGGTCCTCATATTCACCCCTCCACTTT
-,-,TRBV3-1/TRBV3-2,TRBJ2-3,CASSQAAGARAQYF,TGTGCCAGCAGCCAAGCGGCGGGGGCTAGGGCGCAGTATTTT
-,-,TRBV2,TRBJ2-7,CASSEAGAEFSYEQYF,TGTGCCAGCAGTGAAGCTGGAGCGGAATTCTCCTACGAGCAGTACTTC
-,TRBD1,TRBV5-6,TRBJ2-7,CASSLSVGTGFGRTYEQYF,TGTGCCAGCAGCTTGTCGGTAGGGACAGGGTTCGGAAGGACCTACGAGCAGTACTTC
-,-,TRBV7-3,TRBJ2-3,CASRQGGGTDTQYF,TGTGCCAGCCGCCAGGGGGGAGGCACAGATACGCAGTATTTT
-,-,TRBV28,TRBJ2-4,CASSRDSLAKNIQYF,TGTGCCAGCAGTCGTGACAGCTTAGCCAAAAACATTCAGTACTTC
-,-,TRBV19,TRBJ2-1,CASTATLRGNEQFF,TGTGCCAGTACGGCGACCCTCAGGGGCAATGAGCAGTTCTTC
-,-,TRBV3-1/TRBV3-2,TRBJ1-5,CASSQDPLRGQPQHF,TGTGCCAGCAGCCAAGATCCACTACGCGGTCAGCCCCAGCATTTT